This T cell receptor (beta chain) derives from a study of CD8+CD57+ T cells in acquired aplastic anemia. In regard to this clonotype: The antigen remains undetermined.

Patients selected for sequencing had displayed CD8+CD57+ cell expansion by flow cytometry. V shed 3 bases and J shed 9 bases, with 6 bases lying between them. CDR3 length equals 11 residues. The V gene's germline CDR1 is MNHNS and CDR2 SASEGT. Study observations and caveats: Patient CD8+CD57+ cells had less diversity than total CD4+ and CD8+ pools.

Both TCR beta VDJ combination and CDR3 sequence profiling were carried out. Genomic DNA was the template for this profiling. TCRdb processed the reads anew with MiXCR; each CDR3 protein has one entry. The sample carries around 21,000 distinct CDR3 sequences, approximately 39% recorded once. The chain carries TRBV6-1 and TRBJ1-5, with D hard to call. The TCR sequence derives from a human donor with aplastic anemia. The sequencing sample was made of CD8+CD57+ T cells sorted from PBMCs. Documented subset: bead-enriched CD8+CD57+ effector memory T cells from SAA patients. CDR3 amino acids: CASSEDWPQHF. DNA for the CDR3: TGTGCCAGCAGTGAGGATTGGCCCCAGCATTTT.